This is a list of T cell receptor beta chains from one sample in a study of early T cells in non-severe SARS-CoV-2 infection. TCRdb analysed the 5' RACE reads with MiXCR anew, one entry per CDR3 protein. The table includes about 98,000 distinct CDR3 sequences, approximately 15% detected once. What was sequenced was whole blood. These receptors were taken from an adult who was a healthcare worker with PCR-confirmed SARS-CoV-2 infection or an uninfected control (not recorded which). The CDR3 runs from the conserved cysteine through the conserved F or W. A D gene is named only where the DNA matches it firmly. Size values are once, few and many counts, or a class for expanded clones, and some rows have none.

J | size | D | V | CDR3 | DNA
TRBJ2-2 | few | TRBD1 | TRBV5-1 | CASSFLTGIAGELFF | TGCGCCAGCAGCTTTTTGACAGGGATTGCCGGGGAGCTGTTTTTT
TRBJ1-1 | . | . | TRBV18 | CASSRTAGYANTEAFF | TGTGCCAGCTCACGGACGGCAGGGTACGCGAACACTGAAGCTTTCTTT
TRBJ2-3 | . | TRBD2 | TRBV4-2 | CASSRSRAGGTDTQYF | TGTGCCAGCAGCCGATCCAGGGCGGGAGGCACAGATACGCAGTATTTT
TRBJ2-2 | many | TRBD2 | TRBV6-6 | CASMAREGRGELFF | TGTGCCAGCATGGCGCGGGAGGGCCGGGGGGAGCTGTTTTTT
TRBJ2-1 | many | TRBD2 | TRBV28 | CASSLFGLAGNNEQFF | TGTGCCAGCAGTTTATTCGGACTAGCGGGGAACAATGAGCAGTTCTTC
TRBJ2-7 | . | . | TRBV9 | CASSAKGRQYF | TGTGCCAGCAGCGCCAAGGGCAGGCAGTACTTC
TRBJ2-7 | few | . | TRBV20-1 | CSATASEVFYEQYF | TGCAGTGCTACTGCCAGTGAGGTCTTCTACGAGCAGTACTTC
TRBJ2-7 | . | . | TRBV20-1 | CSATELTGSYEQYF | TGCAGTGCCACGGAGCTGACGGGCTCCTACGAGCAGTACTTC
TRBJ1-6 | few | TRBD1 | TRBV7-2 | CASSLRDRVDNSPLHF | TGTGCCAGCAGCCTCCGGGACAGGGTTGATAATTCACCCCTCCACTTT
TRBJ2-1 | many | . | TRBV7-7 | CASSTHGTPNEQFF | TGTGCCAGCAGCACCCACGGGACTCCCAATGAGCAGTTCTTC
TRBJ2-3 | . | TRBD2 | TRBV28 | CASSLQLAGATDTQYF | TGTGCCAGCAGTTTACAACTAGCGGGAGCCACAGATACGCAGTATTTT
TRBJ2-7 | . | TRBD2 | TRBV6-2/TRBV6-3 | CASSTPLGLAGETYEQYF | TGTGCCAGCAGTACCCCCTTGGGACTAGCGGGAGAGACCTACGAGCAGTACTTC
TRBJ2-4 | . | . | TRBV28 | CASSWDRTHGGMAKNIQYF | TGTGCCAGCAGTTGGGACAGAACTCACGGGGGGATGGCCAAAAACATTCAGTACTTC
TRBJ2-5 | . | . | TRBV15 | CATSRSLAMETQYF | TGTGCCACCAGCAGGAGTCTAGCGATGGAGACCCAGTACTTC
TRBJ1-2 | many | . | TRBV6-5 | CASSYSRAGYYGYTF | TGTGCCAGCAGTTACTCGAGGGCAGGGTATTATGGCTACACCTTC
TRBJ1-3 | . | . | TRBV5-1 | CASSQSGSGNTIYF | TGCGCCAGCAGCCAGTCGGGGTCTGGAAACACCATATATTTT
TRBJ1-1 | few | . | TRBV6-5 | CATLHRGGFSEAFF | TGTGCCACCCTCCATAGGGGGGGGTTTAGTGAAGCTTTCTTT
TRBJ1-2 | few | TRBD1 | TRBV20-1 | CSARDGTVLGYTF | TGCAGTGCTAGAGATGGGACAGTTCTTGGCTACACCTTC
TRBJ2-4 | . | . | TRBV3-1 | CASSQDFGGPRNIQYF | TGTGCCAGCAGCCAAGATTTTGGAGGGCCGAGGAACATTCAGTACTTC
TRBJ1-1 | . | . | TRBV14 | CASSPITSAQKRGEAFF | TGTGCCAGCAGCCCCATTACGTCGGCACAGAAAAGGGGTGAAGCTTTCTTT
TRBJ2-4 | few | . | TRBV28 | CASSLSSEPNIQYF | TGTGCCAGCAGTTTAAGTAGCGAACCAAACATTCAGTACTTC
TRBJ2-7 | . | TRBD1 | TRBV20-1 | CSASGDRREYF | TGCAGTGCTAGTGGGGACAGAAGAGAGTACTTC
TRBJ2-2 | . | . | TRBV11-3 | CASATGPTGELYF | TGTGCCAGCGCCACCGGACCTACCGGGGAGCTGTATTTT
TRBJ1-5 | few | TRBD1 | TRBV20-1 | CSAMGQASNQPQHF | TGCAGTGCTATGGGACAGGCTAGCAATCAGCCCCAGCATTTT
TRBJ1-3 | few | . | TRBV27 | CASSPAPDSSGNTIYF | TGTGCCAGCAGCCCCGCACCGGACAGCTCTGGAAACACCATATATTTT
TRBJ2-7 | . | TRBD1 | TRBV11-2 | CASSCRGHFYEQYF | TGTGCCAGCAGCTGCAGGGGGCATTTTTACGAGCAGTACTTC
TRBJ1-2 | . | . | TRBV29-1 | CSAMTGDDGGYTF | TGCAGCGCCATGACGGGGGATGATGGAGGCTACACCTTC
TRBJ1-5 | few | . | TRBV28 | CAIRDGRDQPQHF | TGTGCCATAAGGGACGGCCGGGATCAGCCCCAGCATTTT
TRBJ2-4 | . | TRBD2 | TRBV6-6 | CASTPGGRGSGGNIQYF | TGTGCCAGCACCCCAGGAGGGCGGGGGTCGGGAGGGAACATTCAGTACTTC
TRBJ2-5 | few | . | TRBV29-1 | CSVDWETQYF | TGCAGCGTTGATTGGGAGACCCAGTACTTC
TRBJ2-1 | . | TRBD2 | TRBV2 | CASRETSSNEQFF | TGTGCCAGCAGGGAGACTAGCAGCAATGAGCAGTTCTTC
TRBJ2-5 | . | . | TRBV19 | CASSVAGAPQETQYF | TGTGCCAGTAGTGTGGCGGGGGCTCCCCAAGAGACCCAGTACTTC
TRBJ2-7 | . | . | TRBV12-3/TRBV12-4 | CASSHNYEQYF | TGTGCCAGCAGTCATAACTACGAGCAGTACTTC
TRBJ1-2 | . | . | TRBV11-2 | CASSSKAGGRNYGYTF | TGTGCCAGCAGCTCAAAAGCCGGCGGGAGAAACTATGGCTACACCTTC
TRBJ1-6 | few | TRBD1 | TRBV28 | CASSRDRTSPLHF | TGTGCCAGCAGCAGGGACAGGACTTCACCCCTCCACTTT
TRBJ2-1 | few | TRBD2 | TRBV4-1 | CASSQGPLAGNNERFF | TGCGCCAGCAGCCAAGGCCCATTAGCGGGAAACAATGAGCGTTTCTTC
TRBJ2-1 | few | TRBD2 | TRBV7-9 | CASSGRTSGHNEQFF | TGTGCCAGCAGCGGACGGACTAGCGGACACAATGAGCAGTTCTTC
TRBJ2-2 | many | . | TRBV5-5 | CASSLARERVTGELFF | TGTGCCAGCAGCTTGGCCCGAGAAAGAGTCACCGGGGAGCTGTTTTTT
TRBJ1-4 | . | . | TRBV7-6 | CASSLNSGEKLFF | TGTGCCAGCAGCTTAAATTCAGGTGAAAAACTGTTTTTT
TRBJ2-1 | . | . | TRBV19 | CASSTRKGGISYKEQFF | TGTGCCAGTAGCACCCGAAAGGGGGGTATCTCCTACAAAGAGCAGTTCTTC
TRBJ2-1 | . | . | TRBV6-5 | CASSSPAPYNEQFF | TGTGCCAGCAGTTCCCCTGCCCCCTACAATGAGCAGTTCTTC
TRBJ1-2 | . | TRBD1 | TRBV9 | CASSPGTGGEANYGYTF | TGTGCCAGCAGCCCAGGGACAGGGGGCGAAGCTAACTATGGCTACACCTTC